This T cell receptor beta chain came from a study of CD8+CD57+ T cells in acquired aplastic anemia. Flow cytometry had shown expanded CD8+CD57+ cells in the patients chosen for sequencing. Using genomic DNA as the template, TCR beta VDJ and CDR3 profiling was carried out. TCRdb ran MiXCR on the reads and lists one entry per CDR3 protein. The table has hundreds of thousands of distinct CDR3 sequences, approximately 57% seen once. This CDR3 contains 14 residues. The V end lost 2 bases, the J end lost 0 bases, and 8 bases lay between the germline ends. Germline V gene data show CDR1 as LNHDA and CDR2 as SQIVND (reference sequence). In this sample, this clonotype turned up a few times.

The chain combines TRBV19 with TRBJ2-7, with no clear D. Sequencing was done on a sample of sorted CD4+, CD8+, or CD8+CD57+ T cells (not recorded which) from PBMCs. The source of this sequence is a human donor with aplastic anemia. This CDR3 is CASSITEYSYEQYF. The CDR3 region has the DNA TGTGCCAGTAGTATAACGGAATACTCCTACGAGCAGTACTTC.